The 25 T cell receptor beta chains given below trace back to one sample, sequenced in a study of blood T cells in healthy people across ages (dated by TCRdb to the mid-2010s). The receptor library was made with 5' RACE. Sequencing instrument: Illumina HiSeq 2500. A second PCR of roughly 6 to 12 cycles was performed with a sample-barcoded 5' primer and a J-beta primer mix. The raw public data were reprocessed by TCRdb itself: fastp quality trimming at Q25, MiXCR clonotype calling, in-frame beta chains only. All rows with the same CDR3 protein become a single entry with the most common DNA and genes. This sample has hundreds of thousands of distinct CDR3 sequences in its table, and 45% to 50% of those were observed once. The ten biggest clones cover under 35% of the sample. Specimen: blood. The origin of the receptors is a woman aged 55-69 years in good health.

This clonotype was observed at least ten times. CDR3 bases: TGTGCCAGCAGGGGACTAGCCCACAATGAGCAGTTCTTC. Its protein is CASRGLAHNEQFF. The V gene is TRBV2, the J gene TRBJ2-1, with 9 bases aligning to TRBD2. Germline values: CDR1 SNHLY, CDR2 FYNNEI. This CDR3 comprises 13 residues. Unmatched junction bases numbered 2, after V lost 6 bases and J lost 5 bases.

This chain uses TRBV7-2 with TRBJ2-3; tentatively, D is TRBD2 (5 bases). The germline V and J ends were trimmed by 1 base and 6 bases, with 14 bases remaining between them. Germline CDR1 SGHTA, CDR2 FQGNSA. This CDR3 is built from 15 residues. CDR3 DNA: TGTGCCAGCAGCTTAGGTCCTGGCGGGTGGGATACGCAGTATTTT. The encoded protein is CASSLGPGGWDTQYF.

This chain links TRBV3-1 with TRBJ2-5, with 11 bases fitting TRBD2. The better agreement between TRBJ2-7 and the DNA end casts doubt on the J call. The CDR3 contains 19 residues. Germline-derived CDR1 and CDR2 are LGHDT and YNNKEL (reference sequence). The CDR3 loop is CASSQGERRLAGTYYEQYF. DNA of the CDR3: TGTGCCAGCAGCCAAGGTGAGCGGCGACTAGCGGGAACGTACTACGAGCAGTACTTC.

This clonotype was counted only a few times. This chain links TRBV30 with TRBJ2-3; 13 nucleotides align to TRBD2. This CDR3 is 13 amino acids long. J gave up 5 bases and V 5 bases, and 1 base lay outside the gene matches. Germline V gene data show CDR1 as GTSNPN and CDR2 as SVGIG (reference sequence). This CDR3 is CAWRTSGRDTQYF. The DNA for the CDR3 is TGTGCCTGGCGGACTAGCGGGAGAGATACGCAGTATTTT. The complete variable domain, with remaining parts taken from reference TRBV30 and TRBJ2-3, reads SQTIHQWPATLVQPVGSPLSLECTVEGTSNPNLYWYRQAAGRGLQLLFYSVGIGQISSEVPQNLSASRPQDRQFILSSKKLLLSDSGFYLCAWRTSGRDTQYFGPGTRLTVL.

The chain has TRBV12-3 or TRBV12-4 and TRBJ2-4; 8 bases fit TRBD1. With V trimmed by 5 bases and J by 0 bases, 6 bases remained unmatched. The length of the CDR3 is 16 residues. CDR3 sequence reads: CASSQPGQVAKNIQYF. In DNA, the CDR3 is TGTGCCAGCAGTCAACCGGGACAGGTAGCCAAAAACATTCAGTACTTC.

The J gene is TRBJ2-3, the V gene TRBV24-1; 11 positions agree with TRBD2. The CDR3 extends over 17 amino acids. Trimming cost V 3 bases and J 0 bases; bases outside gene matches: 4. Germline loops: CDR1 KGHDR, CDR2 SFDVKD. CDR3 in amino acids: CATSDPGTSGSTDTQYF. CDR3 DNA sequence: TGTGCCACCAGTGATCCTGGGACTAGCGGAAGCACAGATACGCAGTATTTT.

The chain couples TRBV28 to TRBJ2-1, with D perhaps TRBD2 (7 bases). The V gene lost 8 bases and the J gene lost 15 bases, with 29 bases spanning the gap. The CDR3 consists of 15 residues. Per the germline V gene, CDR1 is MDHEN and CDR2 is SYDVKM. CDR3 in DNA: TGTGCCAGCGAAAGGGGGGGCCTAGCGCGATCTCGGGGGTTCTTC. Translation: CASERGGLARSRGFF.

The V and J genes are TRBV19 and TRBJ1-5, with TRBD1 matching 7 bases. This CDR3 has 15 amino acids. From germline, CDR1 is LNHDA and CDR2 SQIVND (reference sequence). V was clipped by 9 bases and J by 3 bases; unmatched bases: 11. For the CDR3, the DNA is TGTGCCAGCACCAGAACAGGGGATATCAATCAGCCCCAGCATTTT. Amino acid sequence: CASTRTGDINQPQHF.

For this clonotype: As the CDR3 is not closed by the conserved phenylalanine or tryptophan, this likely results from a read error. The V and J genes are TRBV29-1 and TRBJ2-6; the D gene is possibly TRBD2 (6 bases). V lost 4 bases to trimming and J lost 4 bases, with 11 bases between them. CDR3 length: 14 residues. CDR1 SQVTM and CDR2 ANQGSEA come from the germline V gene. CDR3 DNA: TGCAGCGTTGGCGGGATTGCAGGGGCCAACGTCCTGACTTTG. It yields the protein CSVGGIAGANVLTL.

This clonotype came up a few times. The chain joins TRBV12-3 or TRBV12-4 to TRBJ2-2; D might be TRBD2 (6 bases). The V gene lost 3 bases and the J gene lost 7 bases, with 18 bases spanning the gap. The CDR3 length is 16 residues. The CDR3 sequence is CASSFGGSGTRGELFF. CDR3 coding DNA: TGTGCCAGCAGTTTTGGGGGGAGTGGTACCCGCGGGGAGCTGTTTTTT.

The rearrangement links TRBV29-1 to TRBJ2-3; 10 bases agree with TRBD2. The J segment lost 4 bases and the V segment lost 6 bases, leaving 10 bases of the junction unmatched. From germline, CDR1 is SQVTM and CDR2 ANQGSEA. The CDR3 covers 15 residues. In DNA form, the CDR3 reads TGCAGCGTAGCCTTTCTAGCGGGAGCCTCAGATACGCAGTATTTT. It yields the protein CSVAFLAGASDTQYF.

This clonotype has only a few counts. The V call is TRBV4-2, the J call TRBJ2-7; D unclear. The CDR3 has 15 residues. Trimming shortened V by 2 bases and J by 2 bases, and 13 bases separated the two germline ends. From germline, CDR1 is LGHNA and CDR2 YNFKEQ. The CDR3 nucleotides read TGTGCCAGCAGCCAAAATCATGACGGACCCTACGAGCAGTACTTC. Protein: CASSQNHDGPYEQYF.

The chain uses TRBV7-2 and TRBJ2-1, with D possibly called TRBD1 or TRBD2 (5 bases each). V lost 5 bases, J lost 4 bases, and 15 bases lay in between. The germline V gene encodes CDR1 SGHTA and CDR2 FQGNSA. The CDR3 is made up of 15 amino acids. The CDR3 nucleotides read TGTGCCAGCAGCCGGACCGGGACCAATTACAATGAGCAGTTCTTC. Translating it yields CASSRTGTNYNEQFF. The entire variable domain, with the rest obtained from reference TRBV7-2 and TRBJ2-1, is as follows: GAGVSQSPSNKVTEKGKDVELRCDPISGHTALYWYRQSLGQGLEFLIYFQGNSAPDKSGLPSDRFSAERTGGSVSTLTIQRTQQEDSAVYLCASSRTGTNYNEQFFGPGTRLTVL.

J is TRBJ2-1 and V is TRBV21-1; the table assigns TRBD2, which was not confirmed against the DNA. TRBV21-1 is recorded as a pseudogene. The CDR3 extends over 13 amino acids. The CDR3 region is CASSGGSQDEQFF. The CDR3 DNA reads TGTGCCAGCAGCGGCGGGAGTCAGGATGAGCAGTTCTTC.

The table lists this clonotype with a few counts. The chain has TRBV29-1 and TRBJ2-1, with 12 bases identical to TRBD2. Trimming removed 7 bases from V and 8 bases from J; junction bases left unmatched: 15. Germline CDR1 is SQVTM and CDR2 is ANQGSEA. This CDR3 contains 16 residues. The CDR3: CSAYGTSGQGNDEQFF. The CDR3 coding sequence is TGCAGCGCCTACGGGACTAGCGGGCAGGGTAATGATGAGCAGTTCTTC.

This clonotype was detected only a few times. The genes are TRBV30 and TRBJ2-5; the match to TRBD2 covers 11 bases. CDR1 and CDR2 from the germline V gene are GTSNPN and SVGIG (reference sequence). Trimming took 4 bases from V and 11 from J; bases not matched to a gene: 6. The CDR3 has 12 amino acids. CDR3 sequence (DNA): TGTGCCTGGACTAGCGGGAGGAGGGAGCAGTACTTC. This sequence encodes CAWTSGRREQYF. Supplemented by reference TRBV30 and TRBJ2-5, the full variable domain reads SQTIHQWPATLVQPVGSPLSLECTVEGTSNPNLYWYRQAAGRGLQLLFYSVGIGQISSEVPQNLSASRPQDRQFILSSKKLLLSDSGFYLCAWTSGRREQYFGPGTRLLVL.

The rearrangement joins TRBV5-1 to TRBJ2-7; 9 bases line up with TRBD2. This CDR3 has 14 residues. J lost 4 bases, V lost 4 bases, and 6 bases had no gene match. Germline V lookup: CDR1 SGHRS, CDR2 YFSETQ. The CDR3 is CASSPASGVYEQYF. CDR3 DNA: TGCGCCAGCAGCCCGGCTAGCGGGGTTTACGAGCAGTACTTC. Combining the CDR3 with reference TRBV5-1 and TRBJ2-7 gives the whole variable domain KAGVTQTPRYLIKTRGQQVTLSCSPISGHRSVSWYQQTPGQGLQFLFEYFSETQRNKGNFPGRFSGRQFSNSRSEMNVSTLELGDSALYLCASSPASGVYEQYFGPGTRLTVT.

This clonotype appeared a few times. The V gene is TRBV20-1, the J gene TRBJ2-7, with 8 bases matching TRBD1. Germline CDR1 is DFQATT and CDR2 is SNEGSKA (reference sequence). This CDR3 is 14 amino acids long. The V segment lost 5 bases and the J segment 5 bases; nucleotides outside the gene matches: 11. CDR3 sequence reads: CSAQTRGRTDEQYF. Here the CDR3 DNA reads TGCAGTGCTCAGACCAGGGGGCGTACCGACGAGCAGTACTTC.

The chain has TRBV7-9 and TRBJ2-1, with D unresolved. The J call may not be correct, given that the DNA end is closer to TRBJ2-7. The CDR3 is made up of 13 amino acids. Germline V gene data show CDR1 as SEHNR and CDR2 as FQNEAQ (reference sequence). CDR3 sequence (DNA): TGTGCCAGCTTCCGAGACGGCTACAATGAGCAGTACTTC. Encoded protein: CASFRDGYNEQYF.

This clonotype was observed a few times. The chain carries TRBV20-1 and TRBJ1-2; a weak D match, TRBD1 (5 bases). This CDR3 region has 16 residues. The ends were cut back, 1 base at V and 4 bases at J, with 19 bases in the middle. CDR1 and CDR2 from the germline V gene are DFQATT and SNEGSKA (reference sequence). CDR3 protein: CSARGLNRDGIYGYTF. The CDR3 DNA is TGCAGTGCTAGAGGTCTGAACCGGGACGGAATCTATGGCTACACCTTC.

This chain connects TRBV6-2 or TRBV6-3 to TRBJ2-1; TRBD2 matches at 8 bases. J lost 15 bases, V lost 2 bases, and 9 bases had no gene match. Germline CDR1 is MNHEY and CDR2 is SVGEGT. The CDR3 extends over 13 amino acids. The CDR3 loop is CASSYPGTRILFF. The DNA of the CDR3 is TGTGCCAGCAGTTACCCCGGGACTAGAATTCTGTTCTTC.

The genes are TRBV20-1 and TRBJ2-1, with TRBD1 matching 9 bases. This CDR3 is 17 amino acids long. Germline V gives CDR1 DFQATT, CDR2 SNEGSKA (reference sequence). V was pared by 6 bases and J by 2 bases, with 14 bases of the junction left unmatched. The DNA of the CDR3 is TGCAGTGCAAATCCTCTCAGTTGGGACAGGGCCTACAATGAGCAGTTCTTC. Encoded protein: CSANPLSWDRAYNEQFF.

The chain recombines TRBV27 with TRBJ2-4; 7 nucleotides match TRBD1. The DNA end lines up better with TRBJ2-7; the J call may be wrong. The CDR3 spans 18 residues. Germline loops: CDR1 MNHEY, CDR2 SMNVEV (reference sequence). DNA for the CDR3: TGTGCCAGCAGTTTCTACAGGGGTGTACAGCTAGGGGGACACGAGCAGTACTTC. Translating gives CASSFYRGVQLGGHEQYF.

This chain links TRBV2 with TRBJ1-4, with 9 bases that match TRBD1. The CDR3 covers 18 residues. After removal of 7 bases from V and 2 bases from J, the junction contained 14 bases not matched to a gene. CDR1 SNHLY and CDR2 FYNNEI come from the germline V gene. In DNA, the CDR3 is TGTGCCAGCAAAAATTTCCCCGGACAGGGGTTTACTAATGAAAAACTGTTTTTT. Protein sequence: CASKNFPGQGFTNEKLFF. The whole variable domain, remainder taken from reference TRBV2 and TRBJ1-4, is EPEVTQTPSHQVTQMGQEVILRCVPISNHLYFYWYRQILGQKVEFLVSFYNNEISEKSEIFDDQFSVERPDGSNFTLKIRSTKLEDSAMYFCASKNFPGQGFTNEKLFFGSGTQLSVL.

This clonotype came up a few times. The chain recombines TRBV29-1 with TRBJ2-7, with 9 bases fitting TRBD1. V lost 6 bases, J lost 6 bases, and 3 bases stayed unmatched. The CDR3 is made up of 11 amino acids. CDR1 SQVTM and CDR2 ANQGSEA come from the germline V gene. DNA for the CDR3: TGCAGCGTCGGGACAGGGCGCGAGCAGTACTTC. Protein: CSVGTGREQYF.